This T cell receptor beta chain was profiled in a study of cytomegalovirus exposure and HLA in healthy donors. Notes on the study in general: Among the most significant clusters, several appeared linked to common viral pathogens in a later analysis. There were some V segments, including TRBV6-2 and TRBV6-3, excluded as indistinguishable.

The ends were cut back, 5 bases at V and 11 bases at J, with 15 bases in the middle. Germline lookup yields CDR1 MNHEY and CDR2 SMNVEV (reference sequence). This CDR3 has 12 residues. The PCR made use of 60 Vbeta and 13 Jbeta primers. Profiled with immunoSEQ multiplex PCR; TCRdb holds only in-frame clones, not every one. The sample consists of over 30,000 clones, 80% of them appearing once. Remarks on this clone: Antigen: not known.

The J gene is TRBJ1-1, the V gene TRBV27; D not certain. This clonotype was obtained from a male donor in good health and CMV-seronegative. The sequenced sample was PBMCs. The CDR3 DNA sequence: TGTGCCAGCAGTCTCGGTCCCAAAGAGGCTTTCTTT. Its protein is CASSLGPKEAFF.